This is a list of T cell receptor beta chains from one sample in a study of human T cells and chemical hapten exposure. MiXCR, applied by TCRdb to the RACE reads, yields one record per CDR3 protein. The repertoire consists of roughly 100,000 distinct CDR3 sequences, with 30% to 35% occurring once and the leading ten covering 2.5% to 3.5%. The source was whole blood, collected in connection with sensitization to the hapten diphenylcyclopropenone (DPC). All receptors come from a middle-aged man with alopecia areata. Some clones in this sample may be carry-over from other donors' samples. Each CDR3 is given with its conserved first and last residue. A D gene is named only where the DNA matches it firmly. Clone size is shown for a subset of rows, as once, few, many or a class of expanded clone.

CDR3 DNA	CDR3 protein	clone size	V gene	J gene	CDR3 length	D gene
TGTGCCAGCAGCTTGGACAGGGGGCGCATAGAGACCCAGTACTTC	CASSLDRGRIETQYF	-	TRBV5-6	TRBJ2-5	15	TRBD1
TGTGCCAGCAGTCCCCAAGGAGCGGGAACCTACGAGCAGTACTTC	CASSPQGAGTYEQYF	-	TRBV28	TRBJ2-7	15	TRBD2
TGTGCCAGCAGCTCCGGGACAGGGGTCTTCGACGAGCAGTACTTC	CASSSGTGVFDEQYF	once	TRBV5-4	TRBJ2-7	15	TRBD1
TGTGCCAGCAACACGGGACTCTCGAACACTGAAGCTTTCTTT	CASNTGLSNTEAFF	-	TRBV6-5	TRBJ1-1	14	-
TGTGCCAGCTCACCTACAGGGAGGGACACTGAAGCTTTCTTT	CASSPTGRDTEAFF	-	TRBV18	TRBJ1-1	14	-
TGTGCCAGCAGTCCCGGGACCCAAACCCCGAACACTGAAGCTTTCTTT	CASSPGTQTPNTEAFF	-	TRBV28	TRBJ1-1	16	-
TGTGCCATCAGTGAACAGGGGGCCTTATGCACCTTC	CAISEQGALCTF	few	TRBV10-3	TRBJ1-2	12	TRBD1
TGTGCCAGCAGCTTTTATGACAGGGACACTGAAGCTTTCTTT	CASSFYDRDTEAFF	-	TRBV9	TRBJ1-1	14	TRBD1
TGTGCCAGCAGTTATGACAGGGTAGCGGTCAATGAGCAGTTCTTC	CASSYDRVAVNEQFF	once	TRBV6-5	TRBJ2-1	15	-
TGCGCCAGCAGCTTGGGGGCAGGGATCCTTAACACTGAAGCTTTCTTT	CASSLGAGILNTEAFF	few	TRBV5-1	TRBJ1-1	16	-
TGTGCCAGCAGTGGGGGACAGACCTACTCCTACGAGCAGTACTTC	CASSGGQTYSYEQYF	few	TRBV25-1	TRBJ2-7	15	TRBD1
TGCGCCAGCAGCGAAGTGGGTAGCGGTTTCACAGATACGCAGTATTTT	CASSEVGSGFTDTQYF	medium-sized	TRBV4-1	TRBJ2-3	16	-
TGTGCCAGCAGCCAACAGGACAAGTTCTACGAGCAGTACTTC	CASSQQDKFYEQYF	-	TRBV3-1	TRBJ2-7	14	-
TGCGCCAGCAGCCTAGGACAGGGGAATTCACCCCTCCACTTT	CASSLGQGNSPLHF	few	TRBV5-1	TRBJ1-6	14	TRBD1
TGTGCCAGCAGTCGGGGGTTCGGCACAGATACGCAGTATTTT	CASSRGFGTDTQYF	-	TRBV7-2	TRBJ2-3	14	-
TGCAGTGCTAGGGAATTTGGATCCTACAATGAGCAGTTCTTC	CSAREFGSYNEQFF	-	TRBV20-1	TRBJ2-1	14	-
TGCAGCGTTACAGACCCAACTAATGAAAAACTGTTTTTT	CSVTDPTNEKLFF	few	TRBV29-1	TRBJ1-4	13	-
TGTGCCAGCAGCCAGTGGAAGGGACAGGGGATAAATCAGCCCCAGCATTTT	CASSQWKGQGINQPQHF	-	TRBV14	TRBJ1-5	17	TRBD1
TGTGCCAGCAGTACCACCCTAACTAGCGGACCCTACGAGCAGTACTTC	CASSTTLTSGPYEQYF	-	TRBV27	TRBJ2-7	16	TRBD2
TGTGCCAGCTCTCCTCGACCTCTCACAGATACGCAGTATTTT	CASSPRPLTDTQYF	-	TRBV28	TRBJ2-3	14	-
TGTGCCAGCAGCTTCGGCGGGGGAAGCTCCTACGAGCAGTACTTC	CASSFGGGSSYEQYF	-	TRBV7-2	TRBJ2-7	15	TRBD2
TGTGCCACCAGTGATTTCTCTGGGACGGTAGATACGCAGTATTTT	CATSDFSGTVDTQYF	-	TRBV24-1	TRBJ2-3	15	-
TGTGCCAGCAGCTTTGGAAATCAGCCCCAGCATTTT	CASSFGNQPQHF	many	TRBV12-3/TRBV12-4	TRBJ1-5	12	-
TGTGCCAGCAGCTCTGATGGGGTACTGGGGACCCAGTACTTC	CASSSDGVLGTQYF	many	TRBV7-2	TRBJ2-5	14	-
TGCAGTGCTTCACCGGGAGGCGCGGTATGGACCCAGTACTTC	CSASPGGAVWTQYF	few	TRBV20-1	TRBJ2-5	14	TRBD2
TGTGCCAGCAGCTCCCCTCCCGGGACTTCCTTGGATACGCAGTATTTT	CASSSPPGTSLDTQYF	-	TRBV7-2	TRBJ2-3	16	-
TGTGCCAGCAGTTACACTCAGAACACTGAAGCTTTCTTT	CASSYTQNTEAFF	few	TRBV6-2/TRBV6-3	TRBJ1-1	13	-
TGTGCCAGCAGTCGCAGTGGGGGCACAGATACGCAGTATTTT	CASSRSGGTDTQYF	few	TRBV12-3/TRBV12-4	TRBJ2-3	14	-
TGTGCCAGCAGCTTAATGGGCGGACAAGAGACCCAGTACTTC	CASSLMGGQETQYF	once	TRBV7-3	TRBJ2-5	14	-
TGTGCCAGCAGCCAAGAAGAAGACAATGGTCTCCCCCCGGGACTAGCCTACAATGAGCAGTTCTTC	CASSQEEDNGLPPGLAYNEQFF	once	TRBV3-1	TRBJ2-1	22	TRBD2
TGCGCCAGCAGCTTGGGTGTCAGGGGCACTGAAGCTTTCTTT	CASSLGVRGTEAFF	-	TRBV5-1	TRBJ1-1	14	-
TGTGCCAGCGCGTCAGGGGACAGGCAGACGGAGCAGTACTTC	CASASGDRQTEQYF	-	TRBV28	TRBJ2-7	14	TRBD1
TGTGCCAGCAGCCAAGACAGGGGAGTTGAGACCCAGTACTTC	CASSQDRGVETQYF	-	TRBV7-2	TRBJ2-5	14	TRBD1
TGCAGCGGGCGACAGGGATGGACCGGGGAGCTGTTTTTT	CSGRQGWTGELFF	few	TRBV29-1	TRBJ2-2	13	TRBD1
TGTGCCAGCAGTTCTGTAGGGGAGGGATCGTACGAGCAGTACTTC	CASSSVGEGSYEQYF	few	TRBV6-5	TRBJ2-7	15	TRBD2
TGTGCCACCAGTGACACCTGGGACGCTCGGCCCCACACAGATACGCAGTATTTT	CATSDTWDARPHTDTQYF	once	TRBV24-1	TRBJ2-3	18	-
TGTGCCCGTCTGAACACTGAAGCTTTCTTT	CARLNTEAFF	-	TRBV27	TRBJ1-1	10	-
TGCAGCGTTGGGAGTGCGCGGCGCGAGCAGTACTTC	CSVGSARREQYF	-	TRBV29-1	TRBJ2-7	12	-
TGTGCCATCAGTGAGTCGGGGCAGGGGCAGGGACGGACTGAAGCTTTCTTT	CAISESGQGQGRTEAFF	-	TRBV10-3	TRBJ1-1	17	-
TGTGCCAGCAGTGGGTGGAATGAGCAGTTCTTC	CASSGWNEQFF	few	TRBV28	TRBJ2-1	11	-
TGTGCCAGCACCCTAGGCAGTTTCGCTGAAGCTTTCTTT	CASTLGSFAEAFF	-	TRBV7-9	TRBJ1-1	13	-
TGTGCCAGCAGTTCGCGACAGACCACAGATACGCAGTATTTT	CASSSRQTTDTQYF	few	TRBV12-3/TRBV12-4	TRBJ2-3	14	-
TGTGCCAGCAGGTTAACCCCGGCAGGGGGGCTCCCTAGCACAGATACGCAGTATTTT	CASRLTPAGGLPSTDTQYF	-	TRBV7-2	TRBJ2-3	19	-
TGTGCCAGCAGTTACCAAACAGGGAACACTGAAGCTTTCTTT	CASSYQTGNTEAFF	once	TRBV6-2/TRBV6-3	TRBJ1-1	14	-